The clone carrying this T cell receptor (beta chain) occurred once. Its antigen is as yet unknown. Other DNA sequences in this specimen translate into the identical CDR3. As defined, naive CD8 cells were CD45RO-negative and positively selected for CCR7, with terminally differentiated effector memory CD45RA+ cells excluded. This entry is derived from a study of shared clonotypes between healthy human individuals. About the study: A donor's plate count was three for CD4 naive and three for CD4 memory; CD8 naive had two and CD8 memory one. Study-wide results and caveats: For sorted subsets, rarefaction showed incomplete sequencing despite large depth.

Produced via immunoSEQ multiplex PCR; TCRdb's table is partial and in-frame only. Altogether about 2.1 million clones are present, just over 90% being singletons, with the ten largest covering under 2%. The sequenced sample consisted of naive CD8+ T cells from PBMCs. The TCR comes from a man between 18 and 35 years old in good health. Some clones in this sample may be carry-over from other donors' samples.

DNA for the CDR3: TGCGCCAGCAGCTCGGACGGAACCTACGAGCAGTACTTC. It codes for CASSSDGTYEQYF. The chain has TRBV5-1 and TRBJ2-7; D remains unclear. Trimming shortened V by 3 bases and J by 2 bases, and 9 bases separated the two germline ends. The germline V gene has CDR1 SGHRS and CDR2 YFSETQ. The CDR3 is 13 amino acids.